The 8 T cell receptor beta chains presented below share a single source sample, sequenced in a study of OX40 agonist ivuxolimab in advanced cancers. The table came from immunoSEQ multiplex PCR; TCRdb's copy has only in-frame clones and leaves some out. The sample has fewer than 100,000 clones; more than 70% are singletons. This specimen was CD4+ or CD8+ T cells sorted from blood, taken in a trial of the OX40 agonist ivuxolimab. Source of these receptors: an adult with an advanced solid tumor such as melanoma, head and neck, liver or kidney cancer.

CDR3 sequence: CASSDQGQGADTQYF. The CDR3 DNA is TGTGCCAGCAGTGACCAAGGACAGGGGGCAGATACGCAGTATTTT. This sequence joins TRBV2 and TRBJ2-3; 10 positions match TRBD1. V gave up 3 bases and J gave up 4 bases; unmatched junction bases: 4. CDR1 and CDR2 (germline): SNHLY, FYNNEI. This CDR3 has 15 residues. Variable domain in full (rest from reference TRBV2 and TRBJ2-3): EPEVTQTPSHQVTQMGQEVILRCVPISNHLYFYWYRQILGQKVEFLVSFYNNEISEKSEIFDDQFSVERPDGSNFTLKIRSTKLEDSAMYFCASSDQGQGADTQYFGPGTRLTVL.

The chain has TRBV5-5 and TRBJ1-2; no clear D gene. The CDR3 extends over 14 amino acids. V shed 1 base and J shed 0 bases, with 7 bases lying between them. Germline V lookup: CDR1 SGHKS, CDR2 YYEKEE (reference sequence). CDR3 sequence (DNA): TGTGCCAGCAGCTTGCCCGGGACTAACTATGGCTACACCTTC. Its translation: CASSLPGTNYGYTF.

The rearrangement uses TRBV11-2 and TRBJ2-7; TRBD2 aligns across 14 bases. Germline V lookup: CDR1 SGHAT, CDR2 FQNNGV. Trimming took 5 bases from V and 4 from J; bases not matched to a gene: 4. The CDR3 runs to 15 residues. The CDR3 region has the DNA TGTGCCAGCAGCGCAGGGACTAGCGGGAGATACGAGCAGTACTTC. It encodes CASSAGTSGRYEQYF.

CDR3 in DNA: TGTGCCAGTAGTATTTGGACAGGGGCCAATCAGCCCCAGCATTTT. Amino acids: CASSIWTGANQPQHF. This chain joins TRBV19 and TRBJ1-5, with 9 positions matching TRBD1. The germline CDR1 and CDR2 sequences are LNHDA and SQIVND (reference sequence). V trimming: 3 bases; J trimming: 3 bases; junction bases outside the gene matches: 3. There are 15 residues in the CDR3.

The V gene is TRBV5-6, the J gene TRBJ2-7; 9 bases are shared with TRBD1. The V and J ends lost 0 bases and 6 bases, in that order; junction bases with no gene match: 4. The CDR3 runs 14 residues. Germline CDR1 and CDR2: SGHDT and YYEEEE. The CDR3 is CASSLGGQGGEQYF. The CDR3 region has the DNA TGTGCCAGCAGCTTGGGGGGACAGGGAGGCGAGCAGTACTTC.

The rearrangement uses TRBV6-1 and TRBJ2-7, with TRBD1 as a possible D gene (6 bases). Germline V gene sequence: CDR1 MNHNS, CDR2 SASEGT. The length of the CDR3 is 14 residues. With 2 bases removed from V and 3 bases from J, the gap between germline ends came to 11 bases. As DNA, the CDR3 is TGTGCCAGCAGTGAATTCTGGACAGTCTACGAGCAGTACTTC. This codes for CASSEFWTVYEQYF.

V gene TRBV6-6 combines with J gene TRBJ2-4, with 8 positions matching TRBD1. With V trimmed by 0 bases and J by 7 bases, 5 bases remained unmatched. Looked up from germline, CDR1 is MNHNY and CDR2 is SVGAGI (reference sequence). The CDR3 spans 15 residues. CDR3 in amino acids: CASSYSGTGGNIQYF. DNA of the CDR3: TGTGCCAGCAGTTACTCCGGGACAGGCGGGAACATTCAGTACTTC.

J is TRBJ1-2 and V is TRBV6-1; D is unclear. From germline, CDR1 is MNHNS and CDR2 SASEGT. The CDR3 sequence is 14 residues long. Deletions cut 2 bases from V and 4 bases from J, with 11 bases between. The CDR3 here is CASSEFRGAYGYTF. In DNA, the CDR3 is TGTGCCAGCAGTGAATTTCGCGGAGCCTATGGCTACACCTTC.